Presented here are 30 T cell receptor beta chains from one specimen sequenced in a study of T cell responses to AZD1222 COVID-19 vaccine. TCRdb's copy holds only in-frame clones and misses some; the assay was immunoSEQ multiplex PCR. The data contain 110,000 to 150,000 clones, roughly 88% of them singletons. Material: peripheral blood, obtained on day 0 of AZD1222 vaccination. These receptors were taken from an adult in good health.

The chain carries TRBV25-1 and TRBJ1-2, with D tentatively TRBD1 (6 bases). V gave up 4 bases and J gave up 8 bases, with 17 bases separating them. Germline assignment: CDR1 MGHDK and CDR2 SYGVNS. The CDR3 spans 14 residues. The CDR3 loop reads CASSVTAGGKGYTF. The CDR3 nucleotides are TGTGCCAGCAGTGTAACGGCGGGGGGCAAGGGCTACACCTTC.

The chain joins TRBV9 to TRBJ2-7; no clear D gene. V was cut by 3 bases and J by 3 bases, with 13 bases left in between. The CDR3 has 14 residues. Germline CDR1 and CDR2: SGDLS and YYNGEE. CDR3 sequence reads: CASSAHGEDYEQYF. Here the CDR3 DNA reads TGTGCCAGCAGCGCCCATGGTGAAGACTACGAGCAGTACTTC.

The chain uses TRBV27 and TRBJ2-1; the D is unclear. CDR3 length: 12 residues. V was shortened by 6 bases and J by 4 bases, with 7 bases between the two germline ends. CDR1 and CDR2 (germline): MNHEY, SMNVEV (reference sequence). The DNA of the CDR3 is TGTGCCAGCAGCCAAGATTACAATGAGCAGTTCTTC. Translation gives CASSQDYNEQFF.

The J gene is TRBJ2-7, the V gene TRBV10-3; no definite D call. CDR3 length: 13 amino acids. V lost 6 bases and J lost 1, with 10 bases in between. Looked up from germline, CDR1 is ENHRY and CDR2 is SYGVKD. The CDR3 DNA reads TGTGCCATCAGCGAGGATCCGTCCTACGAGCAGTACTTC. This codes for CAISEDPSYEQYF.

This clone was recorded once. The DNA of the CDR3 is TGTGCCAGCAGACCCGGGTCAGAAAACTATGGCTACACCTTC. Translated: CASRPGSENYGYTF. The rearrangement joins TRBV6-5 to TRBJ1-2; D is unresolved. Trimming left V 6 bases short and J 2 bases short, with 13 bases between. The CDR3 consists of 14 residues. CDR1 and CDR2 (germline): MNHEY, SVGAGI.

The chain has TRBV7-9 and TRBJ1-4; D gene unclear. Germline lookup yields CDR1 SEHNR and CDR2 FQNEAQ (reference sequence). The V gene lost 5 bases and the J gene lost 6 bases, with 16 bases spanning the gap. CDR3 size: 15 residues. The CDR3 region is CASSPESNTYEKLFF. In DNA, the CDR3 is TGTGCCAGCAGCCCCGAGTCAAACACATATGAAAAACTGTTTTTT.

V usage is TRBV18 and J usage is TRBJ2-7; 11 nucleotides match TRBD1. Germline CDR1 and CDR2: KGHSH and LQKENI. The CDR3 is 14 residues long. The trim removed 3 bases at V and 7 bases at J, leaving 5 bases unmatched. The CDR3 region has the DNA TGTGCCAGCTCACCGGGACAGGGGGTGAGGGAGCAGTACTTC. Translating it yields CASSPGQGVREQYF.

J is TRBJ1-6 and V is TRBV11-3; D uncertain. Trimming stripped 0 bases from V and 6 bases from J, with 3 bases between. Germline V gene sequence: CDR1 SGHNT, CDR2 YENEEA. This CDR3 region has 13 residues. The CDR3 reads CASSLDPNSPLHF. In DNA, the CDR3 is TGTGCCAGCAGCTTAGATCCTAATTCACCCCTCCACTTT.

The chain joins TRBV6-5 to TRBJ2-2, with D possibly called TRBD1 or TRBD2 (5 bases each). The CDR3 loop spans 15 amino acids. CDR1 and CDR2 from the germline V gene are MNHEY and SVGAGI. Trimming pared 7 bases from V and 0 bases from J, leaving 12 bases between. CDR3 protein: CASTHGTANTGELFF. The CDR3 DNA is TGTGCCAGCACCCACGGGACGGCGAACACCGGGGAGCTGTTTTTT.

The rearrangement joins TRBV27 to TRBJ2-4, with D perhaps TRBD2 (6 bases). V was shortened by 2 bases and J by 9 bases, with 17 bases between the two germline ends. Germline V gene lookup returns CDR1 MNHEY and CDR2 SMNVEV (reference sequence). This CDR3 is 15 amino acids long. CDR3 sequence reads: CASSLRADRGGIQYF. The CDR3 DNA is TGTGCCAGCAGTTTAAGGGCGGACCGGGGAGGCATTCAGTACTTC.

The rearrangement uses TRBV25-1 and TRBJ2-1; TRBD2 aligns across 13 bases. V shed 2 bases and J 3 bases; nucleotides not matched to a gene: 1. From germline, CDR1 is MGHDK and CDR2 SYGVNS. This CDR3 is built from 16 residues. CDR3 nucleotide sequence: TGTGCCAGCAGTGAACGACTAGCGGGGGGCTACAATGAGCAGTTCTTC. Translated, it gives CASSERLAGGYNEQFF.

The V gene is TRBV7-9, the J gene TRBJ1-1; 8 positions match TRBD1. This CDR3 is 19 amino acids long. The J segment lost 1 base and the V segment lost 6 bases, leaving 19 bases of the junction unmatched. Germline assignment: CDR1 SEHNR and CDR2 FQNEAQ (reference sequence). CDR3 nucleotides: TGTGCCAGCAGGACCTCCCTCGGACAGGGAGGGTGGGGGAACACTGAAGCTTTCTTT. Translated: CASRTSLGQGGWGNTEAFF.

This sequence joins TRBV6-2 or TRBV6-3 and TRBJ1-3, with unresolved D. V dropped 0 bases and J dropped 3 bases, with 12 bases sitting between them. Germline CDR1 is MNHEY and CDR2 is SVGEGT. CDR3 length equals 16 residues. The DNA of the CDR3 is TGTGCCAGCAGTTACTCGAGGCGGGAATTTGGAAACACCATATATTTT. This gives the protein CASSYSRREFGNTIYF.

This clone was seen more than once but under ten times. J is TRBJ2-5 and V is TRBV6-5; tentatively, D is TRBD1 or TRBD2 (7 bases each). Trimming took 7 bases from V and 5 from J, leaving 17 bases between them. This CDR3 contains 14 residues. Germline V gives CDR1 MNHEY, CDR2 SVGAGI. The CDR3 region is CASNRREGAETQYF. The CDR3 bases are TGTGCCAGCAACCGAAGGGAGGGGGCTGAGACCCAGTACTTC.

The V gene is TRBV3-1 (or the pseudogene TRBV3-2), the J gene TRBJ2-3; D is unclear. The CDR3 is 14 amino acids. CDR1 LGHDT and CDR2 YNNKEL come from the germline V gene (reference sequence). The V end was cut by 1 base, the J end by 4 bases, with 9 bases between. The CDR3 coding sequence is TGTGCCAGCAGCCAAGGCTGGTCGTCAGATACGCAGTATTTT. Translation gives CASSQGWSSDTQYF.

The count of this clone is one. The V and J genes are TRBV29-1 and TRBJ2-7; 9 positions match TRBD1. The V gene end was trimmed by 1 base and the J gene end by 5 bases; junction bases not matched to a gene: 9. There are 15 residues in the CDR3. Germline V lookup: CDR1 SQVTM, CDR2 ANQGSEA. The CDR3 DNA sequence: TGCAGCGTTGAAGCAACGGGACAGGGCCCAGACGAGCAGTACTTC. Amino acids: CSVEATGQGPDEQYF.

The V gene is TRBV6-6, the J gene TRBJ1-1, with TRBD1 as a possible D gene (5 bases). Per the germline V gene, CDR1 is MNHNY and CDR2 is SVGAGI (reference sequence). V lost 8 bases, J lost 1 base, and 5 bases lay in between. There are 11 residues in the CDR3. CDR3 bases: TGTGCCAGCGGGGGGAACACTGAAGCTTTCTTT. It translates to CASGGNTEAFF.

The CDR3 reads CASSHRTLQETQYF. Here the CDR3 DNA reads TGTGCCAGCAGCCACAGGACGCTCCAAGAGACCCAGTACTTC. This rearrangement joins TRBV14 to TRBJ2-5; D uncertain. The V and J ends lost 3 bases and 1 base respectively, with 9 bases between them. This CDR3 has 14 residues. Germline V gene lookup returns CDR1 SGHDN and CDR2 FVKESK. Filled out from reference TRBV14 and TRBJ2-5, the complete variable domain reads EAGVTQFPSHSVIEKGQTVTLRCDPISGHDNLYWYRRVMGKEIKFLLHFVKESKQDESGMPNNRFLAERTGGTYSTLKVQPAELEDSGVYFCASSHRTLQETQYFGPGTRLLVL.

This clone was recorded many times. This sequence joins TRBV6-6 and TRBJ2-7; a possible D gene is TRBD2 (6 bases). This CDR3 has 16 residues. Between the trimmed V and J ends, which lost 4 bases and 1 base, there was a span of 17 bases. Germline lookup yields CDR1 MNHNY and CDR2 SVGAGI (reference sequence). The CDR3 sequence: CASSSRRAGLSYEQYF. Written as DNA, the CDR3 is TGTGCCAGCAGTTCCCGTAGAGCGGGCCTATCCTACGAGCAGTACTTC.

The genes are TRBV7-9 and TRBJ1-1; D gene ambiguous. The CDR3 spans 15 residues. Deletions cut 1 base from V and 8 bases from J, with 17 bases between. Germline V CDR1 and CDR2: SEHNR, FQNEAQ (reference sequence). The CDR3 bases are TGTGCCAGCAGCTTAGGCGTCAGTCATCGATCCGAAGCTTTCTTT. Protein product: CASSLGVSHRSEAFF.

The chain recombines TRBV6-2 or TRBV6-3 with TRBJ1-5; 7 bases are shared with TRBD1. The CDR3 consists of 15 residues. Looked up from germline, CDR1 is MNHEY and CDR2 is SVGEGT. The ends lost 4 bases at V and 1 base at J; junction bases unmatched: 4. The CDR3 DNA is TGTGCCAGCAGTTTCAGGGGGTTGAGCAATCAGCCCCAGCATTTT. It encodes CASSFRGLSNQPQHF.

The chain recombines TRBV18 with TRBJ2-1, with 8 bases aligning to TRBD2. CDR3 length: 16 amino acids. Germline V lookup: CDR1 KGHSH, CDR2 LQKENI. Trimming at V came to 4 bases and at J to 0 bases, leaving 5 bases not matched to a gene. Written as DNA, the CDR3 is TGTGCCAGCTCACTACAACTAGCGGACTCCTACAATGAGCAGTTCTTC. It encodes CASSLQLADSYNEQFF.

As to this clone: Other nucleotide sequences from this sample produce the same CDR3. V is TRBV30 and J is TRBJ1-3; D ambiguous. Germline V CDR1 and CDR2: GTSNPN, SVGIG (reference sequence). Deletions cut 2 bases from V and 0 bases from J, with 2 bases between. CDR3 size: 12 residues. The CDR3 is CAWSLSGNTIYF. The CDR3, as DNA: TGTGCCTGGAGTCTCTCTGGAAACACCATATATTTT.

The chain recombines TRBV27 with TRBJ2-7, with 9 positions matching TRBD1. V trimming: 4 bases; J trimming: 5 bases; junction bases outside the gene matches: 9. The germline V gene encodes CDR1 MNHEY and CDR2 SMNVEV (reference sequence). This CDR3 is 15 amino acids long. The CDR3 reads CASSSWTGATHEQYF. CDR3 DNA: TGTGCCAGCAGTTCCTGGACAGGGGCCACCCACGAGCAGTACTTC.

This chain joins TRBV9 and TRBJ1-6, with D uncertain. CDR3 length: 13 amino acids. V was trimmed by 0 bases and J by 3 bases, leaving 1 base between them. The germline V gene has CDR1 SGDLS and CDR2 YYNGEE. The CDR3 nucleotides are TGTGCCAGCAGCGTAGTCTATAATTCACCCCTCCACTTT. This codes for CASSVVYNSPLHF. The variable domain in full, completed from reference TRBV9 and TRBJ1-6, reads DSGVTQTPKHLITATGQRVTLRCSPRSGDLSVYWYQQSLDQGLQFLIQYYNGEERAKGNILERFSAQQFPDLHSELNLSSLELGDSALYFCASSVVYNSPLHFGNGTRLTVT.

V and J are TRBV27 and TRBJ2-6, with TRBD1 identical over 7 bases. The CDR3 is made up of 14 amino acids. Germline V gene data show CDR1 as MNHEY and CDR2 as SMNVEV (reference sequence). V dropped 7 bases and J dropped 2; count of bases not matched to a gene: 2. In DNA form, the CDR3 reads TGTGCCAGCACTCAGGGGGCTGGGGCCAACGTCCTGACTTTC. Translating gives CASTQGAGANVLTF.

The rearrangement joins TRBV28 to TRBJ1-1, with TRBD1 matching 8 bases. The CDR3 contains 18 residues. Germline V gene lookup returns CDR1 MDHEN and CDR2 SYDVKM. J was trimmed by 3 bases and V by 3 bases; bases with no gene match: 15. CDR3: CASSFYGQGTLLDTEAFF. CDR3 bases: TGTGCCAGCAGTTTCTACGGACAGGGCACGTTGCTGGACACTGAAGCTTTCTTT. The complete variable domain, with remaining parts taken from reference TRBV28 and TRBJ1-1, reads DVKVTQSSRYLVKRTGEKVFLECVQDMDHENMFWYRQDPGLGLRLIYFSYDVKMKEKGDIPEGYSVSREKKERFSLILESASTNQTSMYLCASSFYGQGTLLDTEAFFGQGTRLTVV.

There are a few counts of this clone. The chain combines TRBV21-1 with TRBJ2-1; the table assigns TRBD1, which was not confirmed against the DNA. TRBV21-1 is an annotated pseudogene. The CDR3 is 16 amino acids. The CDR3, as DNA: TGTGCCAGCGGCCCGGGGACACGCGCCTCCTACAATGAGCAGTTCTTC. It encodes CASGPGTRASYNEQFF.

Here the CDR3 reads CASSPGTGTLNTEAFF. In nucleotides, the CDR3 is TGCGCCAGCAGCCCCGGGACAGGGACCCTGAACACTGAAGCTTTCTTT. The chain carries TRBV5-1 and TRBJ1-1; 9 nucleotides match TRBD1. V trimming: 4 bases; J trimming: 0 bases; junction bases outside the gene matches: 7. Germline V lookup: CDR1 SGHRS, CDR2 YFSETQ. The CDR3 loop spans 16 amino acids.

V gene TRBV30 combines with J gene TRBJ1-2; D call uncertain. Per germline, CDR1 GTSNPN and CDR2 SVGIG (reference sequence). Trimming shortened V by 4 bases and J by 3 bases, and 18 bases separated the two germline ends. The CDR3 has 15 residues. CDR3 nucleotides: TGTGCCTGGACCCCACCATGGCCGGGCGACTATGGCTACACCTTC. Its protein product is CAWTPPWPGDYGYTF. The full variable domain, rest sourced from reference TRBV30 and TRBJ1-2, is SQTIHQWPATLVQPVGSPLSLECTVEGTSNPNLYWYRQAAGRGLQLLFYSVGIGQISSEVPQNLSASRPQDRQFILSSKKLLLSDSGFYLCAWTPPWPGDYGYTFGSGTRLTVV.